The 8 T cell receptor beta chains listed next were all sequenced from one sample in a study of PD-1 blockade in mismatch repair-deficient tumors. The assay was immunoSEQ multiplex PCR, and TCRdb's table has in-frame clones only and misses some. The sample carries 35,000 to 45,000 clones, about 88% recorded once. The input for sequencing was peripheral blood, taken about 76 weeks after starting pembrolizumab. The receptors were gathered from an adult with mismatch repair-deficient cancer.

This chain links TRBV7-9 with TRBJ2-5, with 10 bases aligning to TRBD1. Looked up from germline, CDR1 is SEHNR and CDR2 is FQNEAQ (reference sequence). V shed 1 base and J 5 bases; nucleotides not matched to a gene: 4. There are 15 residues in the CDR3. The CDR3 loop reads CASSLETGGSETQYF. The DNA of the CDR3 is TGTGCCAGCAGCTTAGAGACAGGGGGCTCGGAGACCCAGTACTTC.

The V gene is TRBV12-5, the J gene TRBJ2-1; D remains unclear. V lost 6 bases, J lost 7 bases, and 7 bases lay in between. Germline CDR1 and CDR2: LGHNT and FRNRAP. This CDR3 has 11 residues. For the CDR3, the DNA is TGTGCTAGTGGCCAAAGTAATGAGCAGTTCTTC. Translating gives CASGQSNEQFF.

The table lists this clone with a count of one. The chain employs TRBV7-3 and TRBJ2-2, with 14 nucleotides matching TRBD2. Unmatched junction bases numbered 8, after V lost 5 bases and J lost 6 bases. Germline assignment: CDR1 SGHTA and CDR2 FQGTGA. This CDR3 has 17 residues. The CDR3 region has the DNA TGTGCCAGCAGCCGGGACGCGACTAGCGGGAGGGCCGGGGAGCTGTTTTTT. Protein product: CASSRDATSGRAGELFF.

The chain combines TRBV29-1 with TRBJ2-1; 15 bases line up with TRBD2. Germline V CDR1 and CDR2: SQVTM, ANQGSEA. Unmatched junction bases numbered 15, after V lost 5 bases and J lost 1 base. The CDR3 spans 20 residues. The CDR3 region has the DNA TGCAGCGTTAGGGCCGGGGTTGGGACTAGCGGGAGGACGTCCTACAATGAGCAGTTCTTC. It is translated as CSVRAGVGTSGRTSYNEQFF.

This chain links TRBV7-8 with TRBJ1-1, with 9 bases aligning to TRBD1. This CDR3 is 13 amino acids long. With V trimmed by 2 bases and J by 10 bases, 5 bases remained unmatched. Germline CDR1 is SGHVS and CDR2 is FQNEAQ. The CDR3 protein is CASSLKGTGIAFF. CDR3 in DNA: TGTGCCAGCAGCTTAAAAGGGACAGGGATAGCTTTCTTT.

DNA for the CDR3: TGTGCCAGCACCATGGTGGGGGAGTCTTGGGCTTATGGCTACACCTTC. This codes for CASTMVGESWAYGYTF. The V and J genes are TRBV28 and TRBJ1-2; maybe TRBD1 (5 bases). The CDR3 has 16 residues. CDR1 is MDHEN and CDR2 is SYDVKM in the germline V gene. V dropped 7 bases and J dropped 5 bases, with 23 bases sitting between them.

The rearrangement links TRBV2 to TRBJ1-1, with no clear D. The V end lost 8 bases, the J end lost 4 bases, and 14 bases lay between the germline ends. CDR1 SNHLY and CDR2 FYNNEI come from the germline V gene. This CDR3 comprises 13 residues. The CDR3 DNA is TGTGCCAGCGGCTCGAGGAGGAGCACTGAAGCTTTCTTT. Its translation is CASGSRRSTEAFF.

The rearrangement joins TRBV5-1 to TRBJ1-2; D possibly corresponds to TRBD1 (5 bases). Trimming removed 1 base from V and 5 bases from J, with 12 bases in between. Germline CDR1 and CDR2: SGHRS and YFSETQ. The CDR3 is 14 amino acids. The CDR3 reads CASSLWQGGYGYTF. CDR3 DNA: TGCGCCAGCAGCTTGTGGCAGGGTGGTTATGGCTACACCTTC.